These 18 T cell receptor beta chains were sequenced from one sample in a study of blood T cells in healthy people across ages. Next came a second PCR, run for about 6 to 12 cycles, which used a sample-barcoded 5' primer along with a J-beta primer mix. TCRdb analysed the 5' RACE reads with MiXCR anew, one entry per CDR3 protein. The sample has about 590,000 distinct CDR3 sequences; under 30% are singletons. Sequenced material: blood. The source of these receptors is a woman aged 80 or over in good health.

This clonotype was seen many times. CDR3 sequence: CSARDPQRMNTEAFF. The DNA of the CDR3 is TGCAGTGCTAGAGATCCACAGAGGATGAACACTGAAGCTTTCTTT. This rearrangement joins TRBV20-1 to TRBJ1-1; D call uncertain. This CDR3 comprises 15 residues. Germline V gene lookup returns CDR1 DFQATT and CDR2 SNEGSKA (reference sequence). The V and J ends lost 0 bases and 0 bases respectively, with 11 bases between them.

The table lists this clonotype with many counts. The V gene is TRBV5-1, the J gene TRBJ1-4; TRBD1 matches at 9 bases. This CDR3 is built from 17 residues. Germline CDR1 and CDR2: SGHRS and YFSETQ. J gave up 8 bases and V 0 bases, and 11 bases lay outside the gene matches. CDR3 sequence: CASSLGGQGWIKEKLFF. CDR3 coding DNA: TGCGCCAGCAGCTTGGGAGGACAGGGGTGGATAAAAGAAAAACTGTTTTTT.

Many counts were recorded for this clonotype. This chain connects TRBV20-1 to TRBJ2-1; a possible D gene is TRBD2 (5 bases). Trimming left V 6 bases short and J 5 bases short, with 8 bases between. Germline CDR1 DFQATT, CDR2 SNEGSKA (reference sequence). The CDR3 covers 11 residues. The CDR3 here is CSARTDNEQFF. Written as DNA, the CDR3 is TGCAGTGCCCGGACTGACAATGAGCAGTTCTTC.

V and J are TRBV24-1 and TRBJ2-5; 10 bases are a match to TRBD1. Germline V gene data show CDR1 as KGHDR and CDR2 as SFDVKD. V gave up 1 base and J gave up 11 bases; unmatched junction bases: 9. The CDR3 spans 15 residues. In DNA form, the CDR3 reads TGTGCCACCAGTGATTTTGGGGACAGGGGAATGGAGCAGTACTTC. Its protein is CATSDFGDRGMEQYF.

This clonotype has at least ten counts. For the CDR3, the DNA is TGCGCCAGCAGCACCAGCGGGGGCGACTATGGCTACACCTTC. Its protein is CASSTSGGDYGYTF. V and J are TRBV5-1 and TRBJ1-2; possible D gene TRBD1, 6 bases. The CDR3 is 14 residues long. Trimming cost V 4 bases and J 3 bases, with 13 bases left between them. The germline V gene encodes CDR1 SGHRS and CDR2 YFSETQ.

The rearrangement uses TRBV27 and TRBJ2-1; no reliable D call. Trimming shortened V by 5 bases and J by 15 bases, and 23 bases separated the two germline ends. Germline V gene lookup returns CDR1 MNHEY and CDR2 SMNVEV (reference sequence). CDR3 length equals 14 residues. CDR3 bases: TGTGCCAGCAGTCCCCTGGGGTCCTTTGAGTTTGGGTTCTTC. It specifies CASSPLGSFEFGFF.

The V call is TRBV5-1, the J call TRBJ2-5; 7 nucleotides match TRBD2. The V gene end was trimmed by 6 bases and the J gene end by 4 bases; junction bases not matched to a gene: 6. The germline V gene has CDR1 SGHRS and CDR2 YFSETQ. There are 13 residues in the CDR3. CDR3 coding DNA: TGCGCCAGCATGAGCGGGGTGGGAGAGACCCAGTACTTC. Amino acid sequence: CASMSGVGETQYF.

This clonotype was detected only a few times. The chain joins TRBV7-2 to TRBJ2-3, with 12 bases fitting TRBD2. Per the germline V gene, CDR1 is SGHTA and CDR2 is FQGNSA. The CDR3 contains 17 residues. The J segment lost 2 bases and the V segment lost 5 bases, leaving 8 bases of the junction unmatched. The chain's CDR3 is CASSPGLAGYVTDTQYF. CDR3 sequence (DNA): TGTGCCAGCAGCCCTGGACTAGCGGGGTATGTCACAGATACGCAGTATTTT. The full variable domain, rest sourced from reference TRBV7-2 and TRBJ2-3, is GAGVSQSPSNKVTEKGKDVELRCDPISGHTALYWYRQSLGQGLEFLIYFQGNSAPDKSGLPSDRFSAERTGGSVSTLTIQRTQQEDSAVYLCASSPGLAGYVTDTQYFGPGTRLTVL.

This clonotype was observed once. J is TRBJ2-5 and V is TRBV12-3 or TRBV12-4; TRBD2 aligns across 8 bases. The end of the DNA fits TRBJ2-7 better, so the J call may be wrong. This CDR3 comprises 14 residues. CDR3 sequence reads: CASSLASGVYEQYF. Here the CDR3 DNA reads TGTGCCAGCAGTTTAGCTAGCGGGGTCTACGAGCAGTACTTC.

The chain has TRBV12-3 or TRBV12-4 and TRBJ2-1; TRBD2 aligns across 10 bases. The junction had 5 bases not matched to a gene; V was cut back by 5 bases and J by 1 base. CDR3 length: 16 residues. CDR3 sequence reads: CASSRLAGASYNEQFF. The CDR3 bases are TGTGCCAGCAGTCGGCTAGCGGGAGCTTCCTACAATGAGCAGTTCTTC.

This clonotype was recorded a few times. Being one base from a much bigger clone, this may be a read error. The chain employs TRBV27 and TRBJ2-7; 13 bases fit TRBD2. This CDR3 is 17 amino acids long. Germline CDR1 is MNHEY and CDR2 is SMNVEV (reference sequence). In DNA, the CDR3 is TGTGCCAGCAGTCGACTAGCGGGGGGATCACGCTCCTGCGAGCAGTACTTC. Protein sequence: CASSRLAGGSRSCEQYF.

This clonotype was counted ten times or more. The chain employs TRBV7-8 and TRBJ1-5, with 11 bases identical to TRBD1. The CDR3 totals 15 residues. Germline lookup yields CDR1 SGHVS and CDR2 FQNEAQ. Germline trimming cut 5 bases from V and 6 bases from J; bases unmatched to any gene: 6. The CDR3 bases are TGTGCCAGCAGCGCCGCGGACAGGGGGCCTCAGCCCCAGCATTTT. Translated, it gives CASSAADRGPQPQHF.

A word on this clonotype: One junction end does not reproduce the germline sequence, and a read error may be involved. This rearrangement joins TRBV6-5 to TRBJ2-3, with TRBD1 identical over 9 bases. Germline CDR1 MNHEY, CDR2 SVGAGI. The CDR3 totals 15 residues. This chain's CDR3 is CASGSGQGRTDTQYF. Written as DNA, the CDR3 is TGCGCCAGCGGCTCCGGACAGGGGAGGACAGATACGCAGTATTTT.

Regarding this clonotype: A much larger clone lies a single base off, so this may be a read error. Since no conserved phenylalanine or tryptophan closes the CDR3, a read error is the likely cause. The V call is TRBV7-2, the J call TRBJ2-3; 11 bases are a match to TRBD2. The V gene's germline CDR1 is SGHTA and CDR2 FQGNSA. The CDR3 consists of 21 residues. Unmatched junction bases numbered 23, after V lost 5 bases and J lost 4 bases. This CDR3 reads CASSQRRSPGLAVNRPDTQYL. In DNA form, the CDR3 reads TGTGCCAGCAGCCAAAGACGCTCTCCGGGACTAGCGGTGAATCGGCCAGATACGCAGTATTTG.

Comments on this clonotype: This may be a read error: a much more frequent sequence differs by one nucleotide. CDR3 bases: TGTGCCAGCAGCCAACGGGGGCAATACAAGCAGTACTTC. This translates into CASSQRGQYKQYF. V gene TRBV11-1 combines with J gene TRBJ2-7; the D gene could be TRBD1 or TRBD2 (6 bases each). The germline CDR1 and CDR2 sequences are SGHAT and FQDESV (reference sequence). CDR3 length equals 13 residues. V was cut by 5 bases and J by 8 bases, with 16 bases left in between.

Regarding this clonotype: A much bigger clone sits one base away, suggesting this may be a read error. This chain uses TRBV27 with TRBJ2-4; 8 nucleotides line up with TRBD2. Germline V gives CDR1 MNHEY, CDR2 SMNVEV (reference sequence). There are 12 residues in the CDR3. V shed 1 base and J 15 bases; nucleotides not matched to a gene: 5. The CDR3 nucleotides are TGTGCCAGCAGTTTATTGCGGGGGGCGGCGTACTTC. Translation: CASSLLRGAAYF.

A remark on this clonotype: This may be a read error: a much more frequent sequence differs by one nucleotide. The V and J genes are TRBV2 and TRBJ2-1; TRBD1 or TRBD2 may be the D gene (5 bases each). CDR3 length equals 15 residues. CDR1 and CDR2 (germline): SNHLY, FYNNEI. The CDR3, as DNA: TGTGCCAGCAGTGACCCGCTCCGTTGGGGGAATGAGCGGTTCTTC. Translated, it gives CASSDPLRWGNERFF.

This clonotype was seen repeatedly, ten times or more. V is TRBV5-6 and J is TRBJ2-1; 7 bases agree with TRBD2. The CDR3 has 15 amino acids. The germline CDR1 and CDR2 sequences are SGHDT and YYEEEE. The trim removed 0 bases at V and 6 bases at J, leaving 6 bases unmatched. The CDR3 loop reads CASSLGPGGGNEQFF. CDR3 in DNA: TGTGCCAGCAGCTTGGGGCCGGGGGGAGGCAATGAGCAGTTCTTC.